The entry below gives a single TCR beta chain sequence along with its context. Its antigen is unidentified. Its ends do not fully match the called genes, so a read error is possible. These data are taken from a study of follicular helper T cells after annual influenza vaccination. For the study at large: Some donors were sampled over the 2013-2014, 2014-2015 and 2015-2016 vaccinations. Study-wide results and limits: Only about 9-20% of analyzed cells yielded productive TCRB sequences. Undersampling of the much larger non-cTfh compartments could not be excluded for influenza clone enrichment.

The time point was: 2014-2015 season, pre-vaccination. Each time point used about 40 to 100 mL of blood. The CDR3 has 14 amino acids. Germline V gives CDR1 SGHTA, CDR2 FQGNSA. Data came from immunoSEQ multiplex PCR; TCRdb stores just in-frame clones and leaves some out. The sample consists of roughly 10,000 clones, about four fifths of them appearing once. This clonotype originated in an adult who received the influenza vaccine. The chain recombines TRBV7-2 with TRBJ1-2, with TRBD1 identical over 10 bases. The specimen was CXCR5- memory CD4+ T cells sorted from blood, collected on the day of influenza vaccination. CDR3 DNA: TGTGCCAGCAGCCTAGCGGGACAGGGGTATGGCTACACCTTC. Translated: CASSLAGQGYGYTF.